This T cell receptor beta chain appears in the sequencing data of a study of identifying expanded T cells in peripheral blood. During the collection period, no donor immune events like infections were recorded. As regards this clone: Its antigen is undetermined.

TCRdb keeps only in-frame clones here, not all; method: immunoSEQ multiplex PCR. The data contain about 63,000 clones, around four fifths of them singletons. Study-level points and caveats: Differentially abundant clones: around 1.2 between replicates, 15 to 17 at 2 to 3 weeks, roughly 18 at four. Variance in clone template counts between approximately 2-week samples significantly increased with total template count across all healthy donors.

Germline-derived CDR1 and CDR2 are SGHTA and FQGNSA. The ends were cut back, 6 bases at V and 5 bases at J, with 4 bases in the middle. The CDR3 has 11 amino acids. This clonotype was sampled from a person between 18 and 69 years old in good health. This chain uses TRBV7-2 with TRBJ2-2, with no clear D. The sample consisted of blood. The CDR3 loop reads CASRTTGELFF. CDR3 DNA: TGTGCCAGCAGAACGACCGGGGAGCTGTTTTTT.